This entry describes one T cell receptor (beta chain). Of the isolated RNA, all was reverse transcribed, and so the sequenced material was expressed TCRB transcripts. Naive, central memory and regulatory T cell samples came to a mean of roughly 4 million reads. Data came from immunoSEQ multiplex PCR; TCRdb stores just in-frame clones and leaves some out. The sample contains 900,000 or so clones, under 20% of which appear only once. This sample is drawn from a study of beta chain features in type 1 diabetes. The CDR3 has 15 residues. V was pared by 4 bases and J by 8 bases, with 20 bases between. The sample consisted of naive CD4+ T cells from blood. This receptor was taken from a woman aged 18 to 35 in good health. The J gene is TRBJ1-2, the V gene TRBV23-1; tentative D call: TRBD1 (5 bases). TRBV23-1 is classed as an ORF, of uncertain function. The CDR3 sequence: CASSPSPGPPVGYTF. The DNA of the CDR3 is TGCGCCAGCAGTCCCTCACCGGGACCACCAGTCGGCTACACCTTC.